The rows below give T cell receptor beta chains drawn from one sample of a study of response to subunit inactivated influenza vaccine. Each CDR3 protein gets one entry after TCRdb re-called the RT-PCR reads with MiXCR. The repertoire includes a few hundred thousand distinct CDR3 sequences, 22% of them detected once, and 10% sits in the top ten. The sample in question was PBMCs from blood, obtained 21 months after vaccination. All receptors come from a man between 50 and 69 years old who received an inactivated influenza vaccine. Both conserved end residues are part of each CDR3. Fields, in order: D gene, J gene, clone size, V gene, CDR3 protein, CDR3 DNA. The D gene is left open where the match is weak. Part of the rows lack a size; the others show once, few, many or a class for expanded clones.

. | TRBJ2-1 | few | TRBV20-1 | CSAAAGTQHYNEQFF | TGCAGTGCTGCTGCCGGGACTCAACACTACAATGAGCAGTTCTTC
TRBD1 | TRBJ2-6 | few | TRBV5-1 | CASSLGQGTSGANVLTF | TGCGCCAGCAGCTTGGGACAGGGCACCTCTGGGGCCAACGTCCTGACTTTC
TRBD1 | TRBJ1-5 | . | TRBV5-6 | CASSLAGQGWDQPQHF | TGTGCCAGCAGCTTGGCAGGACAGGGATGGGATCAGCCCCAGCATTTT
TRBD1 | TRBJ1-5 | few | TRBV20-1 | CSARPGQGRKPQHF | TGCAGTGCTAGACCGGGACAGGGGAGAAAGCCCCAGCATTTT
. | TRBJ2-7 | . | TRBV12-3/TRBV12-4 | CASSLRPNEQYF | TGTGCCAGCAGTTTAAGGCCTAATGAGCAGTACTTC
TRBD1 | TRBJ1-4 | . | TRBV7-9 | CASNPGGRGKYEKLFF | TGTGCCAGCAACCCAGGGGGTAGGGGAAAGTATGAAAAACTGTTTTTT
. | TRBJ1-1 | many | TRBV5-1 | CASSWGGNTEAFF | TGCGCCAGCAGCTGGGGGGGGAACACTGAAGCTTTCTTT
. | TRBJ1-2 | few | TRBV12-3/TRBV12-4 | CASSPGTFYGYTF | TGTGCCAGCAGTCCCGGGACTTTCTATGGCTACACCTTC
TRBD2 | TRBJ2-7 | . | TRBV20-1 | CSASAGGREQYF | TGCAGTGCTAGCGCGGGAGGGAGGGAGCAGTACTTC
TRBD2 | TRBJ2-7 | few | TRBV7-2 | CASSLGLVPYEQYF | TGTGCCAGCAGCCTCGGACTAGTTCCCTACGAGCAGTACTTC
TRBD1 | TRBJ1-1 | many | TRBV6-1 | CASRQGLNTEAFF | TGTGCCAGCAGACAGGGGTTGAACACTGAAGCTTTCTTT
TRBD1 | TRBJ1-6 | . | TRBV3-1 | CASSPIITWTGTSTNSPLHF | TGTGCCAGCAGCCCCATAATAACTTGGACAGGGACCTCGACAAATTCACCCCTCCACTTT
. | TRBJ2-5 | . | TRBV12-3/TRBV12-4 | CASSYRDIGTQYF | TGTGCCAGCAGTTACCGGGACATAGGGACCCAGTACTTC
. | TRBJ1-1 | . | TRBV20-1 | CSARDQGHRVLNTEAFF | TGCAGTGCTAGAGATCAGGGGCACAGGGTGTTGAACACTGAAGCTTTCTTT
. | TRBJ1-5 | . | TRBV6-6 | CASSYTAESPQHF | TGTGCCAGCAGTTACACTGCAGAATCCCCCCAGCATTTT
. | TRBJ1-2 | few | TRBV7-2 | CASSLSGREQGYTF | TGTGCCAGCAGCTTATCAGGTAGAGAACAAGGCTACACCTTC
TRBD2 | TRBJ2-1 | . | TRBV28 | CASRDSSGSLYNEQFF | TGTGCCAGCAGGGACTCTAGCGGGAGTCTTTACAATGAGCAGTTCTTC
. | TRBJ1-6 | . | TRBV20-1 | CSARVENNNSPLHF | TGCAGTGCTAGAGTGGAGAATAATAATTCACCCCTCCACTTT
. | TRBJ1-1 | many | TRBV20-1 | CSARPRGDTEAFF | TGCAGTGCTAGACCGCGGGGGGACACTGAAGCTTTCTTT
. | TRBJ2-7 | once | TRBV6-4 | CASSDSARGLQYF | TGTGCCAGCAGTGACTCGGCTAGGGGGTTGCAGTACTTC
. | TRBJ2-5 | few | TRBV20-1 | CSARFGRGARETQYF | TGCAGTGCTAGATTTGGCAGGGGCGCCCGGGAGACCCAGTACTTC
. | TRBJ1-2 | . | TRBV7-9 | CASSLEGLYGYTF | TGTGCCAGCAGCTTGGAGGGCCTATATGGCTACACCTTC
. | TRBJ2-7 | few | TRBV29-1 | CSVADSSYEQYF | TGCAGCGTTGCTGACAGCTCCTACGAGCAGTACTTC
. | TRBJ1-1 | few | TRBV5-6 | CASSLRGLWPFMAEAFF | TGTGCCAGCAGCTTGAGGGGGTTATGGCCTTTTATGGCTGAAGCTTTCTTT
TRBD2 | TRBJ2-1 | . | TRBV5-1 | CASSTSGGAWYNEQFF | TGCGCCAGCAGCACTAGCGGGGGGGCTTGGTACAATGAGCAGTTCTTC
. | TRBJ2-3 | . | TRBV20-1 | CSARDDGLSTDTQYF | TGCAGTGCTAGAGATGACGGGCTTAGCACAGATACGCAGTATTTT
. | TRBJ2-1 | . | TRBV20-1 | CSARPKRMGGDWYNEQFF | TGCAGTGCTAGACCCAAAAGAATGGGGGGCGACTGGTACAATGAGCAGTTCTTC
TRBD1 | TRBJ1-1 | . | TRBV20-1 | CSARGLQGRGTEAFF | TGCAGTGCTAGAGGGTTACAGGGGCGAGGCACTGAAGCTTTCTTT
TRBD1 | TRBJ1-1 | . | TRBV6-5 | CASSYSTGGRGRVATEAFF | TGTGCCAGCAGTTACTCGACGGGAGGCAGGGGGAGGGTAGCCACTGAAGCTTTCTTT
TRBD2 | TRBJ2-5 | . | TRBV27 | CASSLLAGSETQYF | TGTGCCAGCAGTTTACTAGCGGGATCAGAGACCCAGTACTTC
. | TRBJ1-5 | few | TRBV19 | CASSPFFQPQHF | TGTGCCAGTAGTCCGTTTTTTCAGCCCCAGCATTTT
TRBD2 | TRBJ2-3 | . | TRBV29-1 | CSVVGWGAGPDTQYF | TGCAGCGTTGTTGGGTGGGGAGCGGGGCCAGATACGCAGTATTTT
TRBD2 | TRBJ2-1 | . | TRBV5-4 | CASSLWLAGGRDEQFF | TGTGCCAGCAGCTTGTGGCTAGCGGGAGGGAGGGATGAGCAGTTCTTC
. | TRBJ2-3 | once | TRBV28 | CASSLFGGNTDTQYF | TGTGCCAGCAGTTTATTCGGCGGAAACACAGATACGCAGTATTTT
TRBD1 | TRBJ1-4 | . | TRBV7-2 | CASSAQGYEKLFF | TGTGCCAGCAGCGCACAGGGGTATGAAAAACTGTTTTTT
. | TRBJ2-7 | . | TRBV5-1 | CASKNEYEQYF | TGCGCCAGCAAGAATGAGTACGAGCAGTACTTC
. | TRBJ1-2 | many | TRBV5-1 | CASSLAGYGYTF | TGCGCCAGCAGCTTGGCTGGCTATGGCTACACCTTC
TRBD1 | TRBJ1-1 | . | TRBV3-1 | CASTTTGGGLTEAFF | TGTGCCAGCACCACGACAGGGGGCGGGCTCACTGAAGCTTTCTTT
. | TRBJ1-5 | many | TRBV2 | CASSPMAFSNQPQHF | TGTGCCAGCAGTCCGATGGCGTTTAGCAATCAGCCCCAGCATTTT
TRBD2 | TRBJ2-2 | few | TRBV3-1 | CASSQVAGELFF | TGTGCCAGCAGCCAAGTAGCGGGTGAGCTGTTTTTT
. | TRBJ1-1 | many | TRBV4-1 | CASSQDVGESTEAFF | TGCGCCAGCAGCCAAGATGTGGGGGAAAGTACTGAAGCTTTCTTT
. | TRBJ1-4 | . | TRBV10-3 | CAISPGVTTNEKLFF | TGTGCCATCAGTCCGGGAGTTACAACTAATGAAAAACTGTTTTTT